Listed below are T cell receptor beta chains from one sample, sequenced in a study of T cells in localized non-small cell lung cancer. TCRdb's table, derived via immunoSEQ multiplex PCR, lists solely in-frame clones and lacks some. The sample shows 2,500 or so clones, about 30% of them seen only once. The source was lung tumor tissue, collected before any cancer treatment. The receptors stem from a female donor older than 55 with stage I lung adenocarcinoma. Each CDR3 is given with its conserved first and last residue. Fields, in order: J gene, D gene, CDR3 length, clone size, V gene, CDR3 protein, CDR3 DNA. D genes are given only for firm matches. Size tells how often a clone was seen (once, few, many) or the class of an expanded clone, and some rows leave it out.

TRBJ1-1 | . | 14 | few | TRBV19 | CASSISGPATEAFF | TGTGCCAGTAGTATCTCAGGGCCGGCCACTGAAGCTTTCTTT
TRBJ2-1 | . | 18 | . | TRBV30 | CAWSQAIRHGSTYNEQFF | TGTGCCTGGAGTCAAGCTATACGACATGGATCAACCTACAATGAGCAGTTCTTC
TRBJ1-5 | . | 15 | few | TRBV11-3 | CASSLGSSPNQPQHF | TGTGCCAGCAGCTTAGGATCAAGCCCCAATCAGCCCCAGCATTTT
TRBJ1-5 | TRBD1 | 15 | many | TRBV11-3 | CASSPTGGRNQPQHF | TGTGCCAGCAGCCCCACAGGGGGCAGGAATCAGCCCCAGCATTTT
TRBJ1-1 | TRBD1 | 14 | . | TRBV5-1 | CASSWDRGNTEAFF | TGCGCCAGCAGCTGGGACAGGGGGAACACTGAAGCTTTCTTT
TRBJ1-1 | . | 15 | medium-sized | TRBV11-3 | CASSFLGQLNTEAFF | TGTGCCAGCAGTTTCCTTGGACAGTTGAACACTGAAGCTTTCTTT
TRBJ2-5 | TRBD2 | 16 | few | TRBV6-8 | CASRPPTSGGLETQYF | TGTGCCAGCAGACCCCCGACTAGCGGGGGGCTGGAGACCCAGTACTTC
TRBJ2-7 | . | 15 | . | TRBV11-3 | CASSLGQPATYEQYF | TGTGCCAGCAGCCTCGGACAGCCCGCCACCTACGAGCAGTACTTC
TRBJ1-5 | . | 13 | once | TRBV30 | CAWSVGPREPQHF | TGTGCCTGGAGTGTCGGCCCCCGGGAGCCCCAGCATTTT
TRBJ2-3 | . | 15 | few | TRBV11-3 | CASSILGGPTDTQYF | TGTGCCAGCAGCATTCTGGGGGGACCCACAGATACGCAGTATTTT
TRBJ1-3 | TRBD1 | 15 | . | TRBV5-1 | CASSFDRASGNTIYF | TGCGCCAGCAGCTTCGACAGGGCGTCCGGAAACACCATATATTTT
TRBJ2-1 | TRBD1 | 14 | few | TRBV4-1 | CASSQEDRGYEQFF | TGCGCCAGCAGCCAAGAGGACAGGGGGTATGAGCAGTTCTTC
TRBJ1-2 | . | 14 | few | TRBV6-8 | CASSYPGGAYGYTF | TGTGCCAGCAGTTACCCTGGGGGAGCGTATGGCTACACCTTC
TRBJ2-5 | . | 13 | . | TRBV6-8 | CASSKQGPETQYF | TGTGCCAGCAGCAAACAGGGACCGGAGACCCAGTACTTC
TRBJ2-5 | TRBD2 | 16 | medium-sized | TRBV4-1 | CASSRSEASGGETQYF | TGCGCCAGCAGCCGCTCCGAGGCTAGCGGGGGAGAGACCCAGTACTTC
TRBJ2-2 | . | 13 | . | TRBV28 | CASSSQGIGELFF | TGTGCCAGCAGTTCGCAGGGGATCGGGGAGCTGTTTTTT
TRBJ1-2 | . | 13 | medium-sized | TRBV7-4 | CASSPDGYYGYTF | TGTGCCAGCAGCCCGGACGGCTACTATGGCTACACCTTC
TRBJ2-2 | . | 14 | few | TRBV29-1 | CSVARGVGAGELFF | TGCAGCGTGGCCCGAGGGGTAGGCGCCGGGGAGCTGTTTTTT
TRBJ1-1 | . | 15 | . | TRBV11-3 | CASSLYGRPGTEAFF | TGTGCCAGCAGCTTGTATGGACGCCCGGGGACTGAAGCTTTCTTT
TRBJ2-1 | TRBD2 | 19 | . | TRBV6-8 | CASSYAGLAGGRSYNEQFF | TGTGCCAGCAGTTACGCGGGACTAGCGGGAGGAAGGTCCTACAATGAGCAGTTCTTC
TRBJ2-1 | TRBD1 | 16 | medium-sized | TRBV11-3 | CASSLVGTGARSEQFF | TGTGCCAGCAGCTTAGTTGGAACAGGGGCTAGGAGTGAGCAGTTCTTC
TRBJ1-1 | . | 15 | few | TRBV15 | CATSRDRHRNTEAFF | TGTGCCACCAGCAGAGATAGACACAGGAACACTGAAGCTTTCTTT